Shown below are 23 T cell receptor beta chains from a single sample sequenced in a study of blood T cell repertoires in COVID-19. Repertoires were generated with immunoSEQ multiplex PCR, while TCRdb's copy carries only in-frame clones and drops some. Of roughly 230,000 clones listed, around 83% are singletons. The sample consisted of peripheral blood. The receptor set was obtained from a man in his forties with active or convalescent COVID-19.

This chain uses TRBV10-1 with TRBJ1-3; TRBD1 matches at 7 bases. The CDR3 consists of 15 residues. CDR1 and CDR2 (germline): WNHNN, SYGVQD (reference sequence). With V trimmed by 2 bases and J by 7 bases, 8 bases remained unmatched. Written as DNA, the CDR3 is TGCGCCAGCAGTGAGCCGGACAGGCTCGGGAACACCATATATTTT. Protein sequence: CASSEPDRLGNTIYF.

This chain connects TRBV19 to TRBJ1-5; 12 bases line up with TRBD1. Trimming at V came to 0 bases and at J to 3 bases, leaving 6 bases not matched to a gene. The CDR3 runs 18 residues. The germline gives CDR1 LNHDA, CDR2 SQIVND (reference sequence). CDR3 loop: CASSIDSGTGGFNQPQHF. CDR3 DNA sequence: TGTGCCAGTAGTATAGATTCGGGGACAGGGGGCTTCAATCAGCCCCAGCATTTT.

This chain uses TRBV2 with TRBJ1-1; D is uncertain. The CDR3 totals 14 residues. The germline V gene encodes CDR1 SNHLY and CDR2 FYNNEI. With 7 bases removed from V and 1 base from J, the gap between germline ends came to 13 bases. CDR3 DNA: TGTGCCAGCACCCCCGGACTGGGGAACACTGAAGCTTTCTTT. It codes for CASTPGLGNTEAFF.

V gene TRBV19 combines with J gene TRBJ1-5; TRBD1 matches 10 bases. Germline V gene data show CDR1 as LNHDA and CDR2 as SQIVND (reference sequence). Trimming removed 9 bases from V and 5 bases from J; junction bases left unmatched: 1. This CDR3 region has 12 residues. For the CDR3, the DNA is TGTGCCAGCGGGACAGGGGATCAGCCCCAGCATTTT. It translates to CASGTGDQPQHF.

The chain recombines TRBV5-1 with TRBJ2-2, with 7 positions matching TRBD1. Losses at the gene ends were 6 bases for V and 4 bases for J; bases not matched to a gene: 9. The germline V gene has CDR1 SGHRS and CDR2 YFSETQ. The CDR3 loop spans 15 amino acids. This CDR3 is CASTPGGRSTGELFF. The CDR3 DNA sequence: TGCGCCAGCACCCCAGGGGGTCGGAGCACCGGGGAGCTGTTTTTT.

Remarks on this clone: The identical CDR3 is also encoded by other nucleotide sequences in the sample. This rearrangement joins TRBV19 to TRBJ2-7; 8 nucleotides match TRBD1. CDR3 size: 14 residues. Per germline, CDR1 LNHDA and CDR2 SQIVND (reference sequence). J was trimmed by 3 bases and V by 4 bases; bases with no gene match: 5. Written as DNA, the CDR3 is TGTGCCAGTAGTACACCGGGACAGGACTACGAGCAGTACTTC. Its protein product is CASSTPGQDYEQYF.

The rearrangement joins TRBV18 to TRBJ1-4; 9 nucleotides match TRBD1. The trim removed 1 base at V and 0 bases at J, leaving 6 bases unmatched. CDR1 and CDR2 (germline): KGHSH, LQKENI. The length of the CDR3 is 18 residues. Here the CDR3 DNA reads TGTGCCAGCTCACCACTTCCGGGACAGGGACCAACTAATGAAAAACTGTTTTTT. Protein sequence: CASSPLPGQGPTNEKLFF. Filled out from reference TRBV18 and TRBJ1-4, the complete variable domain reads NAGVMQNPRHLVRRRGQEARLRCSPMKGHSHVYWYRQLPEEGLKFMVYLQKENIIDESGMPKERFSAEFPKEGPSILRIQQVVRGDSAAYFCASSPLPGQGPTNEKLFFGSGTQLSVL.

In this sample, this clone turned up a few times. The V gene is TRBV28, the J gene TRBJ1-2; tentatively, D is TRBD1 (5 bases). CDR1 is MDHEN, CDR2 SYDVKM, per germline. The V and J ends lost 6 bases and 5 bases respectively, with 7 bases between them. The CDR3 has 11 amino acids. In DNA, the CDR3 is TGTGCCAGCAGGGGGGGTTATGGCTACACCTTC. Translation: CASRGGYGYTF.

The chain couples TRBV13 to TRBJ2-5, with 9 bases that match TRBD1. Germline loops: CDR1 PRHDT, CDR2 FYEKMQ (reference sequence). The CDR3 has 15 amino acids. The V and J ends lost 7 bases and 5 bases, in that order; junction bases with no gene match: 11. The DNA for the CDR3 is TGTGCCAGCAAACTTAGGGACAGGGTGGGTGAGACCCAGTACTTC. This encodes CASKLRDRVGETQYF.

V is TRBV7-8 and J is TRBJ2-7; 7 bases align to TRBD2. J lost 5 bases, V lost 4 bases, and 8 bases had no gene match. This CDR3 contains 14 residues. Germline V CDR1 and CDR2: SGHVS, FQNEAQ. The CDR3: CASSSPGLRNEQYF. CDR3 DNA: TGTGCCAGCAGCTCTCCGGGACTAAGAAACGAGCAGTACTTC.

The CDR3 reads CASSQTPYEQYF. Written as DNA, the CDR3 is TGTGCCAGCAGTCAGACACCCTACGAGCAGTACTTC. V gene TRBV12-3 or TRBV12-4 combines with J gene TRBJ2-7; no definite D call. The CDR3 length is 12 residues. V lost 5 bases and J 2 bases, leaving 7 bases between the germline ends.

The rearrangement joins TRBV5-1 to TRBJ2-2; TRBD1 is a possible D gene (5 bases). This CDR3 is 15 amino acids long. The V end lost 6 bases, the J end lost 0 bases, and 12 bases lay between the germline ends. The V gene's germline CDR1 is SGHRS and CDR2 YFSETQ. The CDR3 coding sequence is TGCGCCAGCATGTGGGGCCCACCGAACACCGGGGAGCTGTTTTTT. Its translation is CASMWGPPNTGELFF.

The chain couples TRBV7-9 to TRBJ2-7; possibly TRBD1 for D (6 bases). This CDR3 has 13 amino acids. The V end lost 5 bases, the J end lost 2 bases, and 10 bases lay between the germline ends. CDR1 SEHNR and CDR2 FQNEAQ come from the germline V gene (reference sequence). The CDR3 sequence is CASSTGTPYEQYF. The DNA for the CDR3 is TGTGCCAGCAGCACCGGGACACCCTACGAGCAGTACTTC.

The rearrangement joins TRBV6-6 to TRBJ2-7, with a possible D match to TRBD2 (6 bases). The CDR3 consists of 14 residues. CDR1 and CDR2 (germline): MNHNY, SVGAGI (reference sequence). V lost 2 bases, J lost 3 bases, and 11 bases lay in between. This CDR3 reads CASSYARRGYEQYF. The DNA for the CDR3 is TGTGCCAGCAGTTACGCTCGGCGGGGCTACGAGCAGTACTTC.

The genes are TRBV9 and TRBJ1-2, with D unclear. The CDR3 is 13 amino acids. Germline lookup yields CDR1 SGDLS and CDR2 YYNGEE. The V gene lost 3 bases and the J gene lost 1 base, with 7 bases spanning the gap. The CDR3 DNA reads TGTGCCAGCAGCGCGACACTTAACTATGGCTACACCTTC. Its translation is CASSATLNYGYTF.

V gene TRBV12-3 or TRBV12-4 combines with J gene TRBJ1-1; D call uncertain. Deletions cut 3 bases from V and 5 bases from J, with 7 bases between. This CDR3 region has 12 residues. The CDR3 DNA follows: TGTGCCAGCAGTTTGCGTGTTACTGAAGCTTTCTTT. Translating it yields CASSLRVTEAFF.

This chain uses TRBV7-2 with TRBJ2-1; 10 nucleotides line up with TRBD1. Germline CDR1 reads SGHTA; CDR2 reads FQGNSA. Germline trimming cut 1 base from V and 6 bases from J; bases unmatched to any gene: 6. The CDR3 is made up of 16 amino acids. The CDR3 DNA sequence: TGTGCCAGCAGCTTAGTGCGAGGACAGGGGGGCAATGAGCAGTTCTTC. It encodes CASSLVRGQGGNEQFF.

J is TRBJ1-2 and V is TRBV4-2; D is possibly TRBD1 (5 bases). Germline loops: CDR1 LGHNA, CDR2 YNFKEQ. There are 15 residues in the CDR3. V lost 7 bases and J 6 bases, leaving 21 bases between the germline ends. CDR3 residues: CASTRTGGETNGYTF. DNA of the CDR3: TGTGCCAGCACCCGGACGGGGGGAGAGACTAATGGCTACACCTTC.

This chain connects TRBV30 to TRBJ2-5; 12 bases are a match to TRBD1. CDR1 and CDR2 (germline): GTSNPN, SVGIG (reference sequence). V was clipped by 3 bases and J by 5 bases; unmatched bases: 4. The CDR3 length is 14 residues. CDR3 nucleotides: TGTGCCTGGAGCGGGACAGGGGGCGGTGAGACCCAGTACTTC. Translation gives CAWSGTGGGETQYF.

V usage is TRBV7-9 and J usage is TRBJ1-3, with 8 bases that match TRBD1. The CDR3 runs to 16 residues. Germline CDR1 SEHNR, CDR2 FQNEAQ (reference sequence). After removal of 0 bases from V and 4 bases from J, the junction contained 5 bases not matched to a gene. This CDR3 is CASSLADRGGGNTIYF. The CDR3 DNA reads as TGTGCCAGCAGCTTAGCAGACAGGGGTGGAGGAAACACCATATATTTT.

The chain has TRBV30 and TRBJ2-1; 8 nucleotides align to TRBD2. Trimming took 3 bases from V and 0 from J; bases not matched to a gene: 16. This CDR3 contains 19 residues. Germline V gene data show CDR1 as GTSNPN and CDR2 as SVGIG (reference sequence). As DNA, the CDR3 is TGTGCCTGGAGGGAGTCCAGATGGACTAGCTCCAGCTCCTACAATGAGCAGTTCTTC. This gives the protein CAWRESRWTSSSSYNEQFF.

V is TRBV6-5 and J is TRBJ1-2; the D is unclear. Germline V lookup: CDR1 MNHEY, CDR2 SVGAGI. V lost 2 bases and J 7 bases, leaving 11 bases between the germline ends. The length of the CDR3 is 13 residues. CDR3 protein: CASSYGSGVGYTF. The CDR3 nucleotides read TGTGCCAGCAGTTACGGCTCCGGGGTTGGCTACACCTTC.

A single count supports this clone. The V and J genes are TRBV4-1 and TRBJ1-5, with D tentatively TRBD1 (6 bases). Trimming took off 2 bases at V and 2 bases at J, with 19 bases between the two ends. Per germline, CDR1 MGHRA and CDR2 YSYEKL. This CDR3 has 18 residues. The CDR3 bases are TGCGCCAGCAGCCAACCTACAGGGAGCCCGTTGGGCAATCAGCCCCAGCATTTT. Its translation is CASSQPTGSPLGNQPQHF.